The entry below gives a single T cell receptor (beta chain) sequence along with its context. The record originates from a study of blood T cell repertoires in COVID-19. The overall study: From T cells, B-cell-depleted T cells, or PBMCs came the material, which was cDNA or gDNA.

Here immunoSEQ multiplex PCR was the method, and the copy in TCRdb shows in-frame clones only, minus some. The data hold 95,000 to 150,000 clones, with approximately 91% observed a single time. The receptor's source is a woman of 80 years or more with acute or convalescent COVID-19. Sequenced: peripheral blood.

The CDR3 sequence: CASSQTSGRQETQYF. Here the CDR3 DNA reads TGCGCCAGCAGCCAGACTAGCGGGCGACAAGAGACCCAGTACTTC. The gene calls are TRBV5-1 and TRBJ2-5; 10 bases are a match to TRBD2. Unmatched junction bases numbered 5, after V lost 4 bases and J lost 2 bases. The CDR3 loop spans 15 amino acids. Per the germline V gene, CDR1 is SGHRS and CDR2 is YFSETQ.